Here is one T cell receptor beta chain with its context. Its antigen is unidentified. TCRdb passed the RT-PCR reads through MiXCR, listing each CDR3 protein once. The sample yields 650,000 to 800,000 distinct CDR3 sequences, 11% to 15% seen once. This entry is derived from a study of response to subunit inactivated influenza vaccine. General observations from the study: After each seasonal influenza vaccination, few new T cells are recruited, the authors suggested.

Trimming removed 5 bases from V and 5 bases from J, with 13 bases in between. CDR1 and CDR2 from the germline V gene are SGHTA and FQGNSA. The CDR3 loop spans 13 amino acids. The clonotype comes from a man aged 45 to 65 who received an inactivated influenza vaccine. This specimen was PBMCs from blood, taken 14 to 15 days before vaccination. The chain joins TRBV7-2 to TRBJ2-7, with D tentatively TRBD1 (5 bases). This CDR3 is CASSRWGSDEQYF. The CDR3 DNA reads TGTGCCAGCAGCCGTTGGGGCTCGGACGAGCAGTACTTC. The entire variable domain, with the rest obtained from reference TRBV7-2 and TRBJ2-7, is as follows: GAGVSQSPSNKVTEKGKDVELRCDPISGHTALYWYRQSLGQGLEFLIYFQGNSAPDKSGLPSDRFSAERTGGSVSTLTIQRTQQEDSAVYLCASSRWGSDEQYFGPGTRLTVT.